What follows describes a single T cell receptor (beta chain). Pooling was applied to second doses at about 4 or about 12 weeks. The protocol was immunoSEQ multiplex PCR, while the TCRdb copy is restricted to in-frame clones and leaves out a portion. The table lists 80,000 to 95,000 clones, about 88% of them singletons. The data are from a study of T cell responses to AZD1222 COVID-19 vaccine. The CDR3 sequence is 15 residues long. The trim removed 3 bases at V and 2 bases at J, leaving 3 bases unmatched. Germline V gene lookup returns CDR1 SEHNR and CDR2 FQNEAQ (reference sequence). The chain is built from TRBV7-9 and TRBJ1-2; 10 nucleotides line up with TRBD1. This sample comprised peripheral blood, obtained 28 days after the second AZD1222 dose. The clonotype was recovered from an adult who received the AZD1222 COVID-19 vaccine. CDR3 sequence reads: CASSFDRGQNYGYTF. The CDR3 region has the DNA TGTGCCAGCAGCTTCGACAGGGGGCAGAACTATGGCTACACCTTC.